This T cell receptor (beta chain) comes out of a study of blood T cell repertoires in COVID-19. In the study overall: Samples came from the United States, Italy and Spain, spanning acute and convalescent COVID-19. PBMCs, B-cell-depleted T cells, or T cells were the source of the cDNA or gDNA that made up the material.

In the study's own analysis: It was from reference gene primer amplification that nucleated cell counts were estimated. Method: immunoSEQ multiplex PCR; TCRdb's copy keeps in-frame clones and lacks some. V, J and clone size are taken as reported in that table, and D and trimming were inferred from the DNA itself. The sample records 200,000 to 250,000 clones, 85% to 90% being singletons. This clone has more than one count but fewer than ten. This CDR3 comprises 14 residues. In germline, CDR1 is SGHDN, CDR2 FVKESK. Between the trimmed V and J ends, which lost 1 base and 7 bases, there was a span of 8 bases.

Sequencing was done on a sample of peripheral blood. V gene TRBV14 combines with J gene TRBJ1-6, with D tentatively TRBD1 (5 bases). The receptor was isolated from a man aged 55-75 years with acute or convalescent COVID-19. The CDR3 spells CASSQGPGNSPLHF. For the CDR3, the DNA is TGTGCCAGCAGCCAAGGCCCAGGGAATTCACCCCTCCACTTT.